These 10 T cell receptor beta chains were sequenced from one sample in a study of cytomegalovirus exposure and HLA in healthy donors. Generated by immunoSEQ multiplex PCR, the TCRdb table keeps only in-frame clones and is missing some. The data hold fewer than 90,000 clones, with almost 97% observed a single time. The sample was PBMCs. These receptors were taken from a man between 18 and 35 years old in good health and CMV-seropositive.

V usage is TRBV6-1 and J usage is TRBJ1-2, with 12 bases aligning to TRBD1. This CDR3 contains 15 residues. V lost 1 base, J lost 13 bases, and 10 bases stayed unmatched. From germline, CDR1 is MNHNS and CDR2 SASEGT. In DNA, the CDR3 is TGTGCCAGCAGTGAAGAAGGGACAGGGGGCAACTTAGCCACCTTC. Amino acids: CASSEEGTGGNLATF.

The chain uses TRBV4-1 and TRBJ2-7, with D tentatively TRBD2 (5 bases). Germline loops: CDR1 MGHRA, CDR2 YSYEKL. Deletions cut 1 base from V and 4 bases from J, with 14 bases between. The CDR3 is 15 residues long. Here the CDR3 reads CASSQVFEGPYEQYF. In DNA, the CDR3 is TGCGCCAGCAGCCAAGTCTTTGAGGGCCCTTACGAGCAGTACTTC.

The rearrangement uses TRBV4-2 and TRBJ2-7; TRBD2 matches at 7 bases. V shed 1 base and J 0 bases; nucleotides not matched to a gene: 9. CDR3 length equals 17 residues. Germline V lookup: CDR1 LGHNA, CDR2 YNFKEQ. The CDR3 DNA reads as TGTGCCAGCAGCCAAGGGATGGGGAGCGGGGCCTCCTACGAGCAGTACTTC. Amino acids: CASSQGMGSGASYEQYF.

This clone was seen once. This chain connects TRBV11-2 to TRBJ2-1, with 12 positions matching TRBD1. The CDR3 is made up of 15 amino acids. Per the germline V gene, CDR1 is SGHAT and CDR2 is FQNNGV. V trimming: 3 bases; J trimming: 7 bases; junction bases outside the gene matches: 4. CDR3 region: CASSFRDRGRNEQFF. CDR3 nucleotide sequence: TGTGCCAGCAGCTTCCGGGACAGGGGGCGAAATGAGCAGTTCTTC.

The chain links TRBV7-9 to TRBJ2-6; 8 bases align to TRBD2. The CDR3 extends over 18 amino acids. V lost 3 bases and J lost 1; bases outside the gene matches: 8. Per germline, CDR1 SEHNR and CDR2 FQNEAQ (reference sequence). DNA of the CDR3: TGTGCCAGCAGCTTCCGGGGGGGCCGGGGGTCTGGGGCCAACGTCCTGACTTTC. It translates to CASSFRGGRGSGANVLTF.

This sequence joins TRBV18 and TRBJ1-2; tentatively, D is TRBD1 (5 bases). V gave up 3 bases and J gave up 4 bases, with 12 bases separating them. CDR3 length: 14 amino acids. The germline V gene encodes CDR1 KGHSH and CDR2 LQKENI. CDR3 bases: TGTGCCAGCTCACCTCTTGGTCAGGGCTATGGCTACACCTTC. Its protein product is CASSPLGQGYGYTF.

This clone was counted a few times. The chain is built from TRBV6-5 and TRBJ2-7, with a possible D match to TRBD1 (6 bases). Trimming left V 6 bases short and J 3 bases short, with 12 bases between. This CDR3 spans 13 amino acids. CDR1 and CDR2 (germline): MNHEY, SVGAGI. This CDR3 is CASSRDKYYEQYF. The DNA of the CDR3 is TGTGCCAGCAGCCGGGACAAGTACTACGAGCAGTACTTC.

The CDR3, as DNA: TGTGCCAGCAGAAACATGGGGAGGAACTATGGCTACACCTTC. This translates into CASRNMGRNYGYTF. The chain carries TRBV5-4 and TRBJ1-2; D is ambiguous. The V end was cut by 5 bases, the J end by 2 bases, with 13 bases between. In germline, CDR1 is SGHNT, CDR2 YYREEE (reference sequence). The CDR3 totals 14 residues.

The rearrangement uses TRBV10-1 and TRBJ2-7; the match to TRBD2 covers 8 bases. J lost 1 base, V lost 3 bases, and 8 bases had no gene match. Germline V gene data show CDR1 as WNHNN and CDR2 as SYGVQD (reference sequence). The CDR3 has 16 residues. The CDR3 region has the DNA TGCGCCAGCAGTGACCGACGGGGGACTAGATCCTACGAGCAGTACTTC. Its protein is CASSDRRGTRSYEQYF.

CDR3: CASSFANIQYF. In DNA, the CDR3 is TGTGCCAGCAGTTTTGCGAACATTCAGTACTTC. V is TRBV28 and J is TRBJ2-4; unclear D gene. Germline CDR1 MDHEN, CDR2 SYDVKM. The V end was cut by 3 bases, the J end by 7 bases, with 4 bases between. This CDR3 has 11 amino acids.